These 25 T cell receptor beta chains were sequenced from one sample in a study of blood T cell repertoires in COVID-19. Assay used: immunoSEQ multiplex PCR; TCRdb lists only in-frame clones, some missing. The sample shows about 220,000 clones, 80% to 85% of them seen only once. The sample comprised peripheral blood. The receptors originated from a man aged 30 to 45 with active or convalescent COVID-19.

The rearrangement uses TRBV5-1 and TRBJ2-3, with D uncertain. This CDR3 contains 13 residues. Germline CDR1 reads SGHRS; CDR2 reads YFSETQ. Trimming shortened V by 0 bases and J by 6 bases, and 8 bases separated the two germline ends. CDR3 bases: TGCGCCAGCAGCTTGGCTCTCGTCGATACGCAGTATTTT. It is translated as CASSLALVDTQYF.

This rearrangement joins TRBV28 to TRBJ2-7, with TRBD1 identical over 7 bases. There are 13 residues in the CDR3. The V gene's germline CDR1 is MDHEN and CDR2 SYDVKM. V dropped 5 bases and J dropped 3; count of bases not matched to a gene: 4. This chain's CDR3 is CASSRDSNYEQYF. The CDR3 bases are TGTGCCAGCAGTCGGGACAGCAACTACGAGCAGTACTTC. The full variable domain, with the rest looked up from reference TRBV28 and TRBJ2-7, is DVKVTQSSRYLVKRTGEKVFLECVQDMDHENMFWYRQDPGLGLRLIYFSYDVKMKEKGDIPEGYSVSREKKERFSLILESASTNQTSMYLCASSRDSNYEQYFGPGTRLTVT.

This sequence joins TRBV5-5 and TRBJ2-5, with D tentatively TRBD2 (5 bases). CDR3 length: 12 residues. Germline CDR1 and CDR2: SGHKS and YYEKEE (reference sequence). Trimming removed 0 bases at V and 10 bases at J, with 10 bases between. The CDR3 here is CASSLGFEGQYF. DNA for the CDR3: TGTGCCAGCAGCTTGGGTTTTGAGGGCCAGTACTTC.

J is TRBJ2-7 and V is TRBV30; D is perhaps TRBD2 (6 bases). The V end lost 1 base, the J end lost 7 bases, and 20 bases lay between the germline ends. Germline CDR1 reads GTSNPN; CDR2 reads SVGIG (reference sequence). The CDR3 runs 15 residues. CDR3 in amino acids: CAWSAGSGPVREQYF. Here the CDR3 DNA reads TGTGCCTGGAGTGCAGGCAGCGGGCCCGTCCGGGAGCAGTACTTC.

This clone came up a few times. V and J are TRBV10-3 and TRBJ2-1; TRBD2 aligns across 10 bases. After removal of 5 bases from V and 0 bases from J, the junction contained 1 base not matched to a gene. Germline CDR1 reads ENHRY; CDR2 reads SYGVKD. The CDR3 length is 15 residues. Here the CDR3 reads CAISRTSGSYNEQFF. The CDR3 DNA is TGTGCCATCAGTCGGACTAGCGGCTCCTACAATGAGCAGTTCTTC.

The J gene is TRBJ1-5, the V gene TRBV30; D is possibly TRBD1 (6 bases). Germline CDR1 is GTSNPN and CDR2 is SVGIG (reference sequence). V lost 1 base and J 6 bases, leaving 13 bases between the germline ends. CDR3 length equals 14 residues. CDR3 DNA: TGTGCCTGGAGTGGCGAGGGGGTGGCTCAGCCCCAGCATTTT. Translating gives CAWSGEGVAQPQHF.

The chain combines TRBV7-6 with TRBJ2-2; 9 positions match TRBD1. The CDR3 runs to 15 residues. CDR1 and CDR2 (germline): SGHVS, FNYEAQ. Losses at the gene ends were 7 bases for V and 5 bases for J; bases not matched to a gene: 8. The CDR3 DNA is TGTGCCAGCACCCTTGGACAGGGGTATACCGGGGAGCTGTTTTTT. Translation gives CASTLGQGYTGELFF.

V and J are TRBV24-1 and TRBJ2-1; D is unresolved. Germline-derived CDR1 and CDR2 are KGHDR and SFDVKD. The CDR3 contains 13 residues. The V end was cut by 2 bases, the J end by 8 bases, with 9 bases between. The CDR3 region has the DNA TGTGCCACCAGTGATTCCAGGTTCGATGAGCAGTTCTTC. It yields the protein CATSDSRFDEQFF.

In its sample, this clone was seen a few times. This chain joins TRBV7-2 and TRBJ2-7; the D gene is possibly TRBD2 (5 bases). Germline V gene data show CDR1 as SGHTA and CDR2 as FQGNSA. The CDR3 totals 15 residues. Deletions cut 3 bases from V and 0 bases from J, with 12 bases between. CDR3 sequence reads: CASSFGGLGSYEQYF. The CDR3 nucleotides are TGTGCCAGCAGCTTTGGCGGGTTGGGCTCCTACGAGCAGTACTTC.

This chain's CDR3 is CASKQTGGGGVGELFF. The CDR3 DNA reads TGTGCCAGCAAACAAACTGGCGGGGGAGGTGTCGGGGAGCTGTTTTTT. The chain couples TRBV6-6 to TRBJ2-2, with 7 bases matching TRBD2. V shed 7 bases, J shed 7 bases, and the junction held 15 bases outside the gene matches. Per the germline V gene, CDR1 is MNHNY and CDR2 is SVGAGI (reference sequence). The length of the CDR3 is 16 residues.

This rearrangement joins TRBV4-1 to TRBJ2-5, with D possibly TRBD2 on 7 matching bases. This CDR3 comprises 16 residues. V lost 4 bases, J lost 5 bases, and 20 bases lay in between. Germline CDR1 is MGHRA and CDR2 is YSYEKL. CDR3 DNA: TGCGCCAGCAGCCCAGGGGTAGGACTAGGGGCGGAGACCCAGTACTTC. Protein sequence: CASSPGVGLGAETQYF.

The chain combines TRBV5-4 with TRBJ1-1; D is perhaps TRBD1 (6 bases). The germline V gene encodes CDR1 SGHNT and CDR2 YYREEE (reference sequence). CDR3 length: 15 residues. V was shortened by 4 bases and J by 1 base, with 14 bases between the two germline ends. The CDR3, as DNA: TGTGCCAGCAGCGCCAGGGGTATGGAGAACACTGAAGCTTTCTTT. This gives the protein CASSARGMENTEAFF.

V is TRBV28 and J is TRBJ1-5, with TRBD1 matching 11 bases. Germline V gives CDR1 MDHEN, CDR2 SYDVKM. V gave up 6 bases and J gave up 6 bases; unmatched junction bases: 7. The CDR3 consists of 15 residues. The CDR3 nucleotides read TGTGCCAGCAGGTTGCCGGGACAGGGGGGTCAGCCCCAGCATTTT. Its translation is CASRLPGQGGQPQHF.

V usage is TRBV19 and J usage is TRBJ1-1, with a possible D match to TRBD1 (5 bases). Per the germline V gene, CDR1 is LNHDA and CDR2 is SQIVND (reference sequence). V was shortened by 4 bases and J by 4 bases, with 25 bases between the two germline ends. The CDR3 has 18 residues. CDR3 residues: CASSNRDGGAGWATEAFF. CDR3 nucleotide sequence: TGTGCCAGTAGTAATCGAGACGGAGGGGCAGGGTGGGCCACTGAAGCTTTCTTT.

This chain links TRBV24-1 with TRBJ1-5; a weak D match, TRBD1 (5 bases). Trimming took 9 bases from V and 0 from J, leaving 20 bases between them. In germline, CDR1 is KGHDR, CDR2 SFDVKD. The CDR3 extends over 17 amino acids. CDR3 protein: CATWDSMGTYSNQPQHF. The CDR3, as DNA: TGTGCCACCTGGGACTCAATGGGGACCTATAGCAATCAGCCCCAGCATTTT.

V and J are TRBV7-9 and TRBJ2-4; 12 nucleotides line up with TRBD2. V trimming: 2 bases; J trimming: 3 bases; junction bases outside the gene matches: 2. The CDR3 is 16 residues long. Germline CDR1 and CDR2: SEHNR and FQNEAQ (reference sequence). CDR3 nucleotides: TGTGCCAGCAGCTTACGACTAGCGGGGGTCAAAAACATTCAGTACTTC. Translating gives CASSLRLAGVKNIQYF. Filled out from reference TRBV7-9 and TRBJ2-4, the complete variable domain reads DTGVSQNPRHKITKRGQNVTFRCDPISEHNRLYWYRQTLGQGPEFLTYFQNEAQLEKSRLLSDRFSAERPKGSFSTLEIQRTEQGDSAMYLCASSLRLAGVKNIQYFGAGTRLSVL.

V is TRBV5-6 and J is TRBJ2-3; 7 bases match TRBD1. This CDR3 region has 16 residues. Germline V gene data show CDR1 as SGHDT and CDR2 as YYEEEE. V shed 2 bases and J 4 bases; nucleotides not matched to a gene: 10. The CDR3 spells CASSLNTGAQADTQYF. The CDR3 nucleotides are TGTGCCAGCAGCTTAAATACAGGGGCACAAGCAGATACGCAGTATTTT.

V is TRBV7-2 and J is TRBJ1-3, with a weak D call TRBD1 (6 bases). Deletions cut 5 bases from V and 2 bases from J, with 13 bases between. CDR3 length: 15 amino acids. Germline V gene sequence: CDR1 SGHTA, CDR2 FQGNSA. The CDR3 nucleotides read TGTGCCAGCAGCCAGGCCCCAGGGGCTGGAAACACCATATATTTT. It codes for CASSQAPGAGNTIYF.

Regarding this clone: Other DNA sequences in this sample translate to the same CDR3. The rearrangement joins TRBV24-1 to TRBJ2-3; no definite D call. CDR3 size: 14 residues. The V and J ends lost 4 bases and 0 bases respectively, with 7 bases between them. The V gene's germline CDR1 is KGHDR and CDR2 SFDVKD. CDR3 DNA: TGTGCCACCAGTGACTTAACTAGCACAGATACGCAGTATTTT. Translation: CATSDLTSTDTQYF.

The V call is TRBV7-2, the J call TRBJ2-5; 9 nucleotides agree with TRBD2. Trimming at V came to 3 bases and at J to 7 bases, leaving 3 bases not matched to a gene. Germline values: CDR1 SGHTA, CDR2 FQGNSA. The CDR3 contains 13 residues. DNA of the CDR3: TGTGCCAGCAGCTTGAAGACTAGCGGGACCCAGTACTTC. It yields the protein CASSLKTSGTQYF.

This clone was counted between two and nine times. The chain has TRBV6-1 and TRBJ1-3; D is possibly TRBD1 (5 bases). This CDR3 is 17 amino acids long. Trimming took 1 base from V and 1 from J, leaving 14 bases between them. Germline assignment: CDR1 MNHNS and CDR2 SASEGT. The CDR3 here is CASSEVRGASSGNTIYF. In DNA form, the CDR3 reads TGTGCCAGCAGTGAAGTTCGCGGGGCCTCGTCTGGAAACACCATATATTTT.

This clone was counted a single time. This chain links TRBV4-3 with TRBJ1-1; D gene ambiguous. The germline gives CDR1 LGHNA, CDR2 YSLEER. Between the trimmed V and J ends, which lost 4 bases and 3 bases, there was a span of 9 bases. CDR3 length: 13 amino acids. Here the CDR3 reads CASSRDGYTEAFF. As DNA, the CDR3 is TGCGCCAGCAGCCGCGACGGGTACACTGAAGCTTTCTTT.

The chain has TRBV18 and TRBJ2-5, with 10 bases matching TRBD2. The CDR3 totals 16 residues. V shed 3 bases, J shed 3 bases, and the junction held 7 bases outside the gene matches. CDR1 is KGHSH and CDR2 is LQKENI in the germline V gene. The CDR3 loop is CASSPILLAGEETQYF. The CDR3 DNA reads TGTGCCAGCTCACCCATTCTTCTAGCGGGAGAAGAGACCCAGTACTTC.

V is TRBV6-5 and J is TRBJ1-2; D ambiguous. The CDR3 has 13 amino acids. V lost 5 bases to trimming and J lost 4 bases, with 11 bases between them. The germline V gene encodes CDR1 MNHEY and CDR2 SVGAGI. CDR3 amino acids: CASSPGGLYGYTF. CDR3 DNA: TGTGCCAGCAGTCCCGGTGGTCTCTATGGCTACACCTTC.

The chain recombines TRBV6-2 or TRBV6-3 with TRBJ2-3, with TRBD1 as a possible D gene (5 bases). The CDR3 is 12 amino acids. The germline V gene has CDR1 MNHEY and CDR2 SVGEGT. V was trimmed by 2 bases and J by 5 bases, leaving 5 bases between them. As DNA, the CDR3 is TGTGCCAGCAGTTACAGGGGAGATACGCAGTATTTT. This gives the protein CASSYRGDTQYF.